The clone carrying this T cell receptor (beta chain) was detected only once. In the original analysis: By means of reference gene primer amplification, nucleated cell counts were estimated. TCRdb's table, derived via immunoSEQ multiplex PCR, lists solely in-frame clones and lacks some. V and J calls and clone size are given by that table; D and trimming were obtained from the DNA. Of approximately 300,000 clones listed, approximately 90% are singletons. The CDR3 has 13 residues. V dropped 6 bases and J dropped 3; count of bases not matched to a gene: 4. From germline, CDR1 is SQVTM and CDR2 ANQGSEA. The data stem from a study of blood T cell repertoires in COVID-19. Overall study context: The United States, Italy and Spain were the sources of the acute and convalescent COVID-19 samples. The cDNA or gDNA used as material had been derived from T cells, B-cell-depleted T cells, or PBMCs.

The V and J genes are TRBV29-1 and TRBJ2-2; 7 bases match TRBD1. Sequenced sample: peripheral blood. This clonotype originated in a woman aged 45-65 years with active or convalescent COVID-19. As DNA, the CDR3 is TGCAGCGTGAACAGGGGAGACACCGGGGAGCTGTTTTTT. Translated: CSVNRGDTGELFF.